These 20 T cell receptor beta chains share one sample of origin, sequenced in a study of blood T cell repertoires in COVID-19. Using immunoSEQ multiplex PCR, the repertoire was profiled, and TCRdb retains in-frame clones only, with some absent. In the table there are 180,000 or so clones, around 85% of which are singletons. The sequenced material came from peripheral blood. These receptors were collected from a woman aged 80 or over with acute or convalescent COVID-19.

CDR3 DNA: TGTGCCAGTAGTTCGGACAGGGCGGCCGCGAACACCGGGGAGCTGTTTTTT. Its protein is CASSSDRAAANTGELFF. V gene TRBV19 combines with J gene TRBJ2-2; 8 bases agree with TRBD1. Germline CDR1 and CDR2: LNHDA and SQIVND (reference sequence). V shed 5 bases and J 0 bases; nucleotides not matched to a gene: 8. The CDR3 sequence is 17 residues long.

This chain connects TRBV5-1 to TRBJ2-2, with TRBD2 matching over 9 bases. Germline loops: CDR1 SGHRS, CDR2 YFSETQ. This CDR3 spans 17 amino acids. With 3 bases clipped from V and 0 bases from J, the junction kept 6 bases outside the gene matches. This CDR3 is CASSYYSGSANTGELFF. CDR3 coding DNA: TGCGCCAGCAGCTACTATAGCGGGAGCGCGAACACCGGGGAGCTGTTTTTT. Using reference TRBV5-1 and TRBJ2-2 for the parts outside the CDR3, the full variable domain is KAGVTQTPRYLIKTRGQQVTLSCSPISGHRSVSWYQQTPGQGLQFLFEYFSETQRNKGNFPGRFSGRQFSNSRSEMNVSTLELGDSALYLCASSYYSGSANTGELFFGEGSRLTVL.

This chain uses TRBV19 with TRBJ2-7; a weak D match, TRBD2 (6 bases). The ends were cut back, 1 base at V and 0 bases at J, with 10 bases in the middle. Germline CDR1 is LNHDA and CDR2 is SQIVND (reference sequence). This CDR3 comprises 15 residues. In nucleotides, the CDR3 is TGTGCCAGTAGTATAGCGGGAGTAGTCTCCTACGAGCAGTACTTC. Protein: CASSIAGVVSYEQYF.

The chain is built from TRBV14 and TRBJ2-7, with D hard to call. With 4 bases removed from V and 4 bases from J, the gap between germline ends came to 17 bases. This CDR3 is built from 15 residues. Germline V lookup: CDR1 SGHDN, CDR2 FVKESK. CDR3 sequence (DNA): TGTGCCAGCAGCCGATACGACCGAGACGGGTACGAGCAGTACTTC. Its protein product is CASSRYDRDGYEQYF. Full variable domain (rest looked up from reference TRBV14 and TRBJ2-7): EAGVTQFPSHSVIEKGQTVTLRCDPISGHDNLYWYRRVMGKEIKFLLHFVKESKQDESGMPNNRFLAERTGGTYSTLKVQPAELEDSGVYFCASSRYDRDGYEQYFGPGTRLTVT.

The chain uses TRBV18 and TRBJ1-1, with TRBD1 as a possible D gene (6 bases). The germline V and J ends were trimmed by 1 base and 1 base, with 10 bases remaining between them. CDR1 is KGHSH, CDR2 LQKENI, per germline. This CDR3 contains 15 residues. The chain's CDR3 is CASSPLTGGNTEAFF. The CDR3 nucleotides read TGTGCCAGCTCACCACTGACAGGAGGGAACACTGAAGCTTTCTTT.

The V and J genes are TRBV29-1 and TRBJ2-2; 9 bases are shared with TRBD1. The CDR3 sequence is 14 residues long. Trimming removed 8 bases from V and 6 bases from J; junction bases left unmatched: 10. Germline lookup yields CDR1 SQVTM and CDR2 ANQGSEA. CDR3 sequence (DNA): TGCAGCTCTTTGGACAGGGGAATCTCCGGGGAGCTGTTTTTT. Protein sequence: CSSLDRGISGELFF.

This clone was seen once. The DNA of the CDR3 is TGTGCCAGCAGCCGAGGGACAGTCAATGAGCAGTTCTTC. It yields the protein CASSRGTVNEQFF. The chain uses TRBV7-9 and TRBJ2-1, with 7 bases fitting TRBD1. The V gene end was trimmed by 5 bases and the J gene end by 6 bases; junction bases not matched to a gene: 4. Germline V gene sequence: CDR1 SEHNR, CDR2 FQNEAQ (reference sequence). This CDR3 is built from 13 residues.

This sequence joins TRBV19 and TRBJ2-1; 11 nucleotides align to TRBD2. V lost 7 bases, J lost 3 bases, and 17 bases stayed unmatched. The CDR3 spans 19 residues. Germline lookup yields CDR1 LNHDA and CDR2 SQIVND (reference sequence). CDR3 sequence: CASTPPPLAGGRIYNEQFF. CDR3 DNA sequence: TGTGCCAGTACCCCACCCCCGCTAGCGGGAGGACGTATCTACAATGAGCAGTTCTTC.

The CDR3 loop reads CAGGSGGTEQFF. The CDR3 DNA reads as TGTGCCGGGGGAAGCGGGGGCACCGAGCAGTTCTTC. The V and J genes are TRBV12-3 or TRBV12-4 and TRBJ2-1; 8 positions agree with TRBD2. V dropped 11 bases and J dropped 10; count of bases not matched to a gene: 10. This CDR3 region has 12 residues.

The chain combines TRBV11-3 with TRBJ2-2, with TRBD1 identical over 7 bases. The CDR3 has 17 amino acids. V gave up 5 bases and J gave up 4 bases; unmatched junction bases: 13. The germline gives CDR1 SGHNT, CDR2 YENEEA. The CDR3 reads CASSPPLQGFRTGELFF. The CDR3 DNA reads as TGTGCCAGCAGCCCACCACTACAGGGGTTTCGCACCGGGGAGCTGTTTTTT.

The chain carries TRBV27 and TRBJ1-1; D is possibly TRBD1 (6 bases). Germline V CDR1 and CDR2: MNHEY, SMNVEV (reference sequence). This CDR3 has 14 residues. The germline V and J ends were trimmed by 6 bases and 7 bases, with 18 bases remaining between them. CDR3 protein: CASRFNTGKSEAFF. The CDR3 DNA follows: TGTGCCAGCAGGTTTAACACAGGGAAAAGTGAAGCTTTCTTT.

CDR3 coding DNA: TGTGCCACCAGCCCTTTAAGGGACAGCTATCCAGATACGCAGTATTTT. This gives the protein CATSPLRDSYPDTQYF. The rearrangement joins TRBV15 to TRBJ2-3, with 7 nucleotides matching TRBD1. V shed 5 bases, J shed 4 bases, and the junction held 12 bases outside the gene matches. Germline V gene data show CDR1 as LNHNV and CDR2 as YYDKDF (reference sequence). This CDR3 spans 16 amino acids.

CDR3: CASRLPGGNMADTQYF. The CDR3, as DNA: TGTGCCAGTAGGCTCCCAGGGGGGAATATGGCAGATACGCAGTATTTT. The chain combines TRBV19 with TRBJ2-3; D possibly corresponds to TRBD1 (7 bases). Germline V gene sequence: CDR1 LNHDA, CDR2 SQIVND (reference sequence). The CDR3 runs to 16 residues. Trimming left V 6 bases short and J 4 bases short, with 20 bases between. The variable domain in full, with the rest retrieved from reference TRBV19 and TRBJ2-3, is DGGITQSPKYLFRKEGQNVTLSCEQNLNHDAMYWYRQDPGQGLRLIYYSQIVNDFQKGDIAEGYSVSREKKESFPLTVTSAQKNPTAFYLCASRLPGGNMADTQYFGPGTRLTVL.

This clone was seen a few times. V usage is TRBV5-8 and J usage is TRBJ2-7; D might be TRBD2 (5 bases). This CDR3 region has 15 residues. Trimming removed 4 bases at V and 2 bases at J, with 16 bases between. Per the germline V gene, CDR1 is SGHTS and CDR2 is YDEGEE. CDR3 coding DNA: TGTGCCAGCAGCCGCCTGGGAGCCCCAACCTACGAGCAGTACTTC. Amino acids: CASSRLGAPTYEQYF.

The gene calls are TRBV12-3 or TRBV12-4 and TRBJ2-5, with 8 bases lining up with TRBD1. The CDR3 contains 13 residues. The junction had 4 bases not matched to a gene; V was cut back by 3 bases and J by 7 bases. The CDR3 DNA follows: TGTGCCAGCAGTTTCGGACAGGGAGGGACCCAGTACTTC. It encodes CASSFGQGGTQYF.

The genes are TRBV19 and TRBJ2-3; a possible D gene is TRBD1 (6 bases). Germline V gene sequence: CDR1 LNHDA, CDR2 SQIVND (reference sequence). Trimming cost V 10 bases and J 8 bases, with 19 bases left between them. The CDR3 length is 13 residues. This CDR3 is CAIGQSPGGTQYF. CDR3 DNA: TGTGCCATCGGACAGTCCCCCGGCGGTACGCAGTATTTT.

This clone was detected a few times. The chain uses TRBV3-1 (or the pseudogene TRBV3-2) and TRBJ1-2; D ambiguous. The CDR3 has 13 residues. CDR1 is LGHDT and CDR2 is YNNKEL in the germline V gene (reference sequence). V lost 2 bases and J lost 4, with 8 bases in between. The CDR3 reads CASSQSRSYGYTF. Here the CDR3 DNA reads TGTGCCAGCAGCCAAAGCCGCTCCTATGGCTACACCTTC.

This clone was observed once. The chain joins TRBV7-2 to TRBJ1-2, with TRBD1 matching over 11 bases. CDR3 size: 14 residues. With 5 bases clipped from V and 7 bases from J, the junction kept 6 bases outside the gene matches. Germline CDR1 and CDR2: SGHTA and FQGNSA. The CDR3 spells CASSPDRGLGGYTF. The CDR3 DNA reads as TGTGCCAGCAGCCCGGACAGGGGGCTAGGTGGCTACACCTTC. Together with reference TRBV7-2 and TRBJ1-2, the CDR3 gives the full variable domain: GAGVSQSPSNKVTEKGKDVELRCDPISGHTALYWYRQSLGQGLEFLIYFQGNSAPDKSGLPSDRFSAERTGGSVSTLTIQRTQQEDSAVYLCASSPDRGLGGYTFGSGTRLTVV.

The chain employs TRBV27 and TRBJ2-1; 7 bases agree with TRBD2. Looked up from germline, CDR1 is MNHEY and CDR2 is SMNVEV (reference sequence). CDR3 size: 15 residues. The junction had 4 bases not matched to a gene; V was cut back by 2 bases and J by 3 bases. CDR3 residues: CASSLGRARYNEQFF. In nucleotides, the CDR3 is TGTGCCAGCAGTTTAGGGAGGGCCCGCTACAATGAGCAGTTCTTC.

This clone was observed a single time. The chain employs TRBV5-1 and TRBJ1-2, with a tentative D call TRBD1 (6 bases). Germline-derived CDR1 and CDR2 are SGHRS and YFSETQ. Trimming removed 0 bases at V and 0 bases at J, with 9 bases between. This CDR3 region has 15 residues. CDR3 coding DNA: TGCGCCAGCAGCTTGGGGGACACTTCTAACTATGGCTACACCTTC. It codes for CASSLGDTSNYGYTF.